One sample yielded the 15 T cell receptor beta chains listed below, sequenced in a study of human T cells and chemical hapten exposure. TCRdb independently ran MiXCR on the RACE reads; one entry per CDR3 protein. Of tens of thousands of distinct CDR3 sequences detected, 9.9% appear once; the ten largest clones hold around 9.6%. Time point in this sample: pre-sensitization, week 0. Specified treatment: therapeutic diphenylcyclopropenone sensitization with weekly scalp DPC. Sample: whole blood, taken in connection with sensitization to the hapten diphenylcyclopropenone (DPC). The receptors were gathered from a man in his forties or fifties with alopecia areata. Some clones in this sample may be carry-over from other donors' samples.

This clonotype showed up just a few times. The chain has TRBV7-2 and TRBJ2-3; a possible D gene is TRBD1 (5 bases). CDR1 and CDR2 (germline): SGHTA, FQGNSA. Deletions cut 0 bases from V and 4 bases from J, with 5 bases between. This CDR3 comprises 13 residues. In nucleotides, the CDR3 is TGTGCCAGCAGCTTAGCCAGGGCAGATACGCAGTATTTT. Encoded protein: CASSLARADTQYF.

This clonotype was counted only a few times. The chain links TRBV7-3 to TRBJ2-1; possibly TRBD2 for D (6 bases). CDR3 length equals 14 residues. CDR1 is SGHTA and CDR2 is FQGTGA in the germline V gene. V dropped 2 bases and J dropped 9 bases, with 14 bases sitting between them. Written as DNA, the CDR3 is TGTGCCAGCAGCTTATCGGGCGGGACCACTGAGCAGTTCTTC. Translating gives CASSLSGGTTEQFF.

This clonotype was seen many times. The rearrangement links TRBV6-5 to TRBJ2-2; D is possibly TRBD2 (5 bases). This CDR3 is built from 16 residues. Between the trimmed V and J ends, which lost 1 base and 6 bases, there was a span of 15 bases. CDR1 and CDR2 from the germline V gene are MNHEY and SVGAGI. For the CDR3, the DNA is TGTGCCAGCAGTTACTTGGCGGGCCTTGGACCCGGGGAGCTGTTTTTT. Residues: CASSYLAGLGPGELFF.

The table lists this clonotype with many counts. This chain connects TRBV28 to TRBJ2-7; no clear D gene. CDR3 length equals 12 residues. V lost 2 bases to trimming and J lost 6 bases, with 8 bases between them. Germline CDR1 reads MDHEN; CDR2 reads SYDVKM. The CDR3 reads CASSLKTSEQYF. CDR3 sequence (DNA): TGTGCCAGCAGTTTAAAAACAAGCGAGCAGTACTTC.

This clonotype has ten or more counts. V usage is TRBV20-1 and J usage is TRBJ2-5; D is undetermined. The length of the CDR3 is 12 residues. Trimming left V 6 bases short and J 2 bases short, with 10 bases between. The germline V gene has CDR1 DFQATT and CDR2 SNEGSKA (reference sequence). CDR3 region: CSADDTQETQYF. CDR3 in DNA: TGCAGTGCCGATGACACGCAAGAGACCCAGTACTTC.

J is TRBJ2-5 and V is TRBV7-2; no clear D. Germline values: CDR1 SGHTA, CDR2 FQGNSA. Trimming shortened V by 5 bases and J by 3 bases, and 7 bases separated the two germline ends. The CDR3 loop spans 12 amino acids. CDR3 sequence: CASSKPKETQYF. The DNA of the CDR3 is TGTGCCAGCAGCAAGCCCAAAGAGACCCAGTACTTC.

This clonotype was counted many times. The rearrangement uses TRBV4-1 and TRBJ2-3, with TRBD2 matching over 8 bases. CDR1 and CDR2 (germline): MGHRA, YSYEKL. The CDR3 has 16 residues. The V segment lost 1 base and the J segment 2 bases; nucleotides outside the gene matches: 5. CDR3 region: CASSQGPGGHTDTQYF. Written as DNA, the CDR3 is TGCGCCAGCAGCCAAGGACCGGGAGGGCACACAGATACGCAGTATTTT.

This clonotype was counted at least ten times. The chain links TRBV7-6 to TRBJ2-2, with TRBD1 identical over 8 bases. The CDR3 has 15 amino acids. The germline V gene encodes CDR1 SGHVS and CDR2 FNYEAQ. The junction had 5 bases not matched to a gene; V was cut back by 5 bases and J by 3 bases. This CDR3 reads CASSRQGRYTGELFF. As DNA, the CDR3 is TGTGCCAGCAGCAGACAGGGGAGGTACACCGGGGAGCTGTTTTTT.

The rearrangement links TRBV11-2 to TRBJ1-1, with a tentative D call TRBD1 (5 bases). Per the germline V gene, CDR1 is SGHAT and CDR2 is FQNNGV. V was pared by 5 bases and J by 5 bases, with 12 bases between. The CDR3 consists of 13 residues. CDR3 residues: CASSHPSGTEAFF. The CDR3, as DNA: TGTGCCAGCAGCCATCCCTCAGGGACTGAAGCTTTCTTT.

This clonotype has ten or more counts. The chain joins TRBV11-2 to TRBJ2-3; 9 bases are a match to TRBD2. After removal of 3 bases from V and 0 bases from J, the junction contained 4 bases not matched to a gene. In germline, CDR1 is SGHAT, CDR2 FQNNGV. The CDR3 runs 16 residues. The CDR3 sequence: CASSFLAGRSTDTQYF. The CDR3 DNA sequence: TGTGCCAGCAGCTTTCTAGCGGGAAGAAGCACAGATACGCAGTATTTT. Supplemented by reference TRBV11-2 and TRBJ2-3, the full variable domain reads EAGVAQSPRYKIIEKRQSVAFWCNPISGHATLYWYQQILGQGPKLLIQFQNNGVVDDSQLPKDRFSAERLKGVDSTLKIQPAKLEDSAVYLCASSFLAGRSTDTQYFGPGTRLTVL.

This clonotype was detected only a few times. V and J are TRBV6-5 and TRBJ1-1; D is undetermined. CDR1 and CDR2 from the germline V gene are MNHEY and SVGAGI. Trimming pared 6 bases from V and 6 bases from J, leaving 14 bases between. The CDR3 is 13 amino acids. In DNA form, the CDR3 reads TGTGCCAGCAGACTAAAAGAGTTCGCTGAAGCTTTCTTT. Its protein product is CASRLKEFAEAFF.

This chain uses TRBV12-3 or TRBV12-4 with TRBJ1-5; possible D gene TRBD1, 5 bases. V was trimmed by 5 bases and J by 4 bases, leaving 18 bases between them. The CDR3 covers 16 residues. Here the CDR3 reads CASSPTRDGNNQPQHF. The DNA for the CDR3 is TGTGCCAGCAGTCCTACCCGGGACGGCAATAATCAGCCCCAGCATTTT.

This clonotype was recorded a few times. The V call is TRBV19, the J call TRBJ2-1, with D tentatively TRBD1 (7 bases). This CDR3 is built from 13 residues. Trimming took 6 bases from V and 7 from J, leaving 13 bases between them. Germline assignment: CDR1 LNHDA and CDR2 SQIVND (reference sequence). CDR3 in DNA: TGTGCCAGTAGACCAGGGGGGTCGAATGAGCAGTTCTTC. This gives the protein CASRPGGSNEQFF.

This clonotype was counted only a few times. V and J are TRBV5-1 and TRBJ2-7, with TRBD1 matching 9 bases. CDR1 SGHRS and CDR2 YFSETQ come from the germline V gene. This CDR3 contains 15 residues. V lost 4 bases and J lost 6; bases outside the gene matches: 11. CDR3 sequence (DNA): TGCGCCAGCAGCACATCCGGGACAGGGCATAGCGAGCAGTACTTC. It is translated as CASSTSGTGHSEQYF.

This clonotype was seen many times. The genes are TRBV7-9 and TRBJ2-7; D may be TRBD1 (6 bases). V gave up 0 bases and J gave up 2 bases, with 20 bases separating them. CDR1 and CDR2 from the germline V gene are SEHNR and FQNEAQ (reference sequence). The CDR3 length is 18 residues. CDR3 sequence reads: CASSLASFETGSTYEQYF. DNA for the CDR3: TGTGCCAGCAGCTTAGCGAGCTTCGAGACAGGATCGACCTACGAGCAGTACTTC. The whole variable domain, remainder taken from reference TRBV7-9 and TRBJ2-7, is DTGVSQNPRHKITKRGQNVTFRCDPISEHNRLYWYRQTLGQGPEFLTYFQNEAQLEKSRLLSDRFSAERPKGSFSTLEIQRTEQGDSAMYLCASSLASFETGSTYEQYFGPGTRLTVT.